Listed below are T cell receptor beta chains from one sample, sequenced in a study of shared clonotypes between healthy human individuals. TCRdb's copy holds only in-frame clones and misses some; the assay was immunoSEQ multiplex PCR. The sample includes some 1,600,000 clones, 95% to 99% seen only once; the top ten take 0.45%. The material sequenced was naive CD4+ T cells sorted from blood. The source is a man aged 25-45 years in good health. The CDR3 runs from the conserved cysteine through the conserved F or W. D genes are given only for firm matches. Size values are once, few and many counts, or a class for expanded clones, and some rows have none.

d_call	v_call	clone_size	cdr3_length	j_call	cdr3_nt	cdr3_aa
TRBD2	TRBV5-1	NA	19	TRBJ2-7	TGCGCCAGCAGCTTGGGGACAGGGTCGGGACTAGCGATTAACTACGAGCAGTACTTC	CASSLGTGSGLAINYEQYF
NA	TRBV5-5	NA	17	TRBJ1-5	TGTGCCAGCAGCTTGGCGGCAGGGGTTATCAGCAATCAGCCCCAGCATTTT	CASSLAAGVISNQPQHF
NA	TRBV6-4	once	14	TRBJ1-1	TGTGCCAGCAGTGAGAGGGGCTTGTACACTGAAGCTTTCTTT	CASSERGLYTEAFF
NA	TRBV21-1	NA	16	TRBJ2-7	TGTGCCAGCAGCACCCAGAACTTGACAGGGACCTACGAGCAGTACTTC	CASSTQNLTGTYEQYF
TRBD2	TRBV7-9	NA	16	TRBJ2-5	TGTGCCAGCAGTACATCCGGGACTAGCGGGAGAGAGACCCAGTACTTC	CASSTSGTSGRETQYF
NA	TRBV10-1	NA	13	TRBJ2-7	TGCGCCAGCAGTACCGGGGCTTCCTACGAGCAGTACTTC	CASSTGASYEQYF
NA	TRBV11-2	NA	19	TRBJ2-1	TGTGCCAGCAGCTTAGATGCGGCCAGCGGAGCGGTTTCCTACAATGAGCAGTTCTTC	CASSLDAASGAVSYNEQFF
NA	TRBV2	NA	14	TRBJ2-4	TGTGCCACCAGACAGACACTAGCCAAAAACATTCAGTACTTC	CATRQTLAKNIQYF
NA	TRBV4-1	NA	20	TRBJ2-3	TGCGCCAGCAGCCAAGAGTACAGTCCCCTTCGATATAGGCGCACAGATACGCAGTATTTT	CASSQEYSPLRYRRTDTQYF
TRBD1	TRBV7-9	NA	14	TRBJ2-2	TGTGCCAGCAGCTACGACAGGGGCTCCGGGGAGCTGTTTTTT	CASSYDRGSGELFF
NA	TRBV6-1	NA	17	TRBJ2-1	TGTGCCAGCAGTGAGATGCCCACTAGCAAGCTTTACAATGAGCAGTTCTTC	CASSEMPTSKLYNEQFF
TRBD2	TRBV27	NA	15	TRBJ2-1	TGTGCCAGCAGACGCATAGCGGGAGGGTTCAATGAGCAGTTCTTC	CASRRIAGGFNEQFF
TRBD1	TRBV11-2	NA	18	TRBJ2-7	TGTGCCAGCAGCTTAGCCTCGCGTCTCGGGACAGACTCCTACGAGCAGTACTTC	CASSLASRLGTDSYEQYF
TRBD2	TRBV5-8	NA	16	TRBJ2-1	TGTGCCAGCAGCCCTCCCGGGACTAGCGGGTACAATGAGCAGTTCTTC	CASSPPGTSGYNEQFF
NA	TRBV4-1	once	15	TRBJ2-7	TGCGCCAGCAGCCAAGTAGGGCAGGGCTCCTACGAGCAGTACTTC	CASSQVGQGSYEQYF